Listed below are T cell receptor beta chains from one sample, sequenced in a study of regulatory T cells in long-lasting Graves disease. TCRdb redid the calling of the multiplex PCR reads with MiXCR, one entry per CDR3 protein. The top ten clones hold 9% to 15% of a sample with 500,000 or so distinct CDR3 sequences, 15% to 20% of them seen once. This sample also belongs to another study, concerning T cells in Graves' hyperthyroidism and ophthalmopathy.

Specimen: peripheral blood mononuclear cells (PBMCs), collected at new diagnosis, from a patient treated with antithyroid drugs. These receptors came from a man aged 40-49 years with Graves disease. Each CDR3 is given with its conserved first and last residue. Each record gives: J gene, clone size, V gene, D gene, CDR3 DNA, CDR3 protein. The D gene is left open where the match is weak. Expanded clones are given a class, and other clones once, few, many or no size at all.

TRBJ2-7 NA TRBV4-1 NA TGCGCCAGCAGCCCAAATTCCGGGCCGGAGAACGAGCAGTACTTC CASSPNSGPENEQYF
TRBJ2-3 many TRBV30 NA TGTGCCTGGAGTGTACTGAACGGAGATACGCAGTATTTT CAWSVLNGDTQYF
TRBJ2-2 NA TRBV27 TRBD2 TGTGCCAGCAGGCGGGGACTAGCGGGACACACCGGGGAGCTGTTTTTT CASRRGLAGHTGELFF
TRBJ2-5 many TRBV6-1 NA TGTGCCAGCAGTATGGGACGGAGAGTCCAAGAGACCCAGTACTTC CASSMGRRVQETQYF
TRBJ2-7 NA TRBV7-2 NA TGTGCCAGCAGCCCCAGGGCCGTCCTTCAATACGAGCGGTACTTC CASSPRAVLQYERYF
TRBJ1-2 many TRBV2 TRBD1 TGTGCCAGCAGTGAGGGGCAGGGGGAGGACTATGGCTACACCTTC CASSEGQGEDYGYTF
TRBJ2-6 NA TRBV11-2 NA TGTGCCAGCAGCCCCGGACCCGCTGGGGCCAACGTCCTGACTTTC CASSPGPAGANVLTF
TRBJ1-4 few TRBV28 TRBD1 TGTGCCAGCAGTTTGGAACAGGGGGCGGGTGAAAAACTGTTTTTT CASSLEQGAGEKLFF
TRBJ2-7 NA TRBV4-1 TRBD2 TGCGCCAGCAGCCAACTACTAGCGGTTACCTACGAGCAGTACTTC CASSQLLAVTYEQYF
TRBJ2-1 many TRBV2 NA TGTGCCAGCAGTGAAGAGGACTACAATGAGCAGTTCTTC CASSEEDYNEQFF
TRBJ2-2 NA TRBV19 NA TGTGCCAGTAGTATAATCGCGGCGGCCACCGGGGAGCTGTTTTTT CASSIIAAATGELFF